The following is a TCR beta chain sequence with its context. No antigen is known for it. No base quality values were provided; no much bigger clone lies one nucleotide off. The data belong to a study of blood T cell repertoires in COVID-19 (dated by TCRdb to 2020 to 2021). Broadly, across the study: Collaborator samples came from the United States, Italy and Spain and covered acute and convalescent phases of COVID-19. Samples came from the ongoing ImmuneRACE study (first 160 participants) plus 1,254 subjects from 6 global collaborators. The material from the prospective study consisted of cDNA or gDNA derived from T cells, B-cell-depleted T cells, or PBMCs. The sample metadata nearly always contained a de-identified subject ID, COVID-19 status, age in years and sex. Where available, HLA class I and class II types were obtained from metadata supplied by the sample provider rather than from assay-based typing. Subjects who had been exposed to COVID-19, were actively infected with it, or had recovered from it provided the deeply sampled blood TCRbeta repertoires that made up the dataset. A freely available public database, intended as a resource for researchers studying the immune response to SARS-CoV-2, is where the repertoires were released.

What the work shows at the level of the full study, not this receptor alone: The amount of clinical and demographic metadata varied by source and participant and was provided uncurated.

TCRbeta CDR3 regions were amplified from genomic DNA by means of the immunoSEQ Assay, a bias-controlled multiplex PCR. Concerning the study's data processing: Nucleated cell counts per sample were estimated from amplification of reference gene primers within the assay. Sequence reads were collapsed and filtered to measure the absolute abundance of every unique TCRbeta CDR3 rearrangement. For each sample, productive Simpson clonality was calculated as the square root of Simpson's diversity index across productive rearrangements. Drawn from immuneACCESS, this table holds only the in-frame rearrangements with V and J called that TCRdb kept. Clones are partly lost; checked studies trace under half to an unresolved V gene and leave the rest unexplained. That table furnishes V, J and clone size, whereas the DNA furnished D and trimming. The sample profile shows some 250,000 clones; over 75% of them were found once. The biggest ten clones account for around 2% of the sample.

V is reduced by 3 bases and J by 6 bases, leaving a spacing of 11 bases between them. The CDR3 goes from the cysteine to the phenylalanine over 13 residues. Only CDR3 DNA remains: 39 bases, in frame from the first base. CDR1 is given as KGHSH and CDR2 as LQKENI, both from the germline V gene. Enrolling through a virtual design, the prospective study's participants ranged in age from about 18 to 89 years and lived across some 23 United States geographic areas. Cohort assignment in the prospective study relied on participant-reported clinical history from a screening survey and a study questionnaire. Recovered participants in ImmuneRACE Cohort 3 were defined as having two consecutive negative NP/OP PCR tests, clearance from a healthcare professional, or resolution of symptoms. In the prospective study, mobile phlebotomists collected whole blood, serum and a nasopharyngeal or oropharyngeal swab from each participant. Additional blood draws and questionnaires over an approximately 2-month period could optionally be provided by prospective study participants. Before DNA extraction, prospective study blood samples were shipped either frozen or at room temperature.

The chain is encoded by TRBV18 joined to TRBJ1-1; a tentative D match to TRBD1 spans 6 bases. This clonotype was sampled from a woman between 50 and 59 years old who had recovered from COVID-19. Sequenced material: PBMCs or T cells enriched from blood (not recorded which). The nucleotide sequence is TGTGCCAGCTCACCGTACAGGGAATCTGAAGCTTTCTTT. This translates into CASSPYRESEAFF. With all but the CDR3 taken from the reference TRBV18 and TRBJ1-1 genes, the full variable domain is: NAGVMQNPRHLVRRRGQEARLRCSPMKGHSHVYWYRQLPEEGLKFMVYLQKENIIDESGMPKERFSAEFPKEGPSILRIQQVVRGDSAAYFCASSPYRESEAFFGQGTRLTVV.